These 6 T cell receptor beta chains were sequenced from one sample in a study of blood T cell repertoires in COVID-19 (dated by TCRdb to the early 2020s). The protocol used for the library was the immunoSEQ multiplex PCR assay. Sourced from immuneACCESS, this table was stored by TCRdb with only in-frame sequences that have V and J called. A share of the clones is absent; for the studies checked, an unresolved V gene accounts for under half, and the remainder has no known explanation. This sample holds roughly 110,000 clones; over 70% were observed only once. Together, the top ten hold 0.7% to 0.85% of the sample. The specimen sequenced was peripheral blood. These receptors all stem from a woman aged 70-85 years with acute or convalescent COVID-19.

In the case of this clone: Other DNA variants within this sample encode the same CDR3. The chain links TRBV12-3 or TRBV12-4 to TRBJ2-7, with a tentative D call TRBD2 (6 bases). This CDR3 is 12 amino acids long. V lost 3 bases, J lost 3 bases, and 6 bases lay in between. In DNA form, the CDR3 reads TGTGCCAGCAGTTTCGGGGGCTACGAGCAGTACTTC. It codes for CASSFGGYEQYF.

The gene calls are TRBV7-3 and TRBJ2-3; D unresolved. V lost 0 bases, J lost 1 base, and 5 bases lay in between. CDR1 is SGHTA, CDR2 FQGTGA, per germline. The CDR3 is 14 residues long. CDR3 region: CASSLTAGTDTQYF. The DNA for the CDR3 is TGTGCCAGCAGCTTAACAGCTGGCACAGATACGCAGTATTTT.

The chain recombines TRBV5-1 with TRBJ2-2; 7 bases match TRBD2. The germline CDR1 and CDR2 sequences are SGHRS and YFSETQ. The CDR3 runs 15 residues. The trim removed 5 bases at V and 1 base at J, leaving 5 bases unmatched. CDR3 residues: CASRRLAENTGELFF. CDR3 DNA: TGCGCCAGCAGGCGTCTAGCGGAGAACACCGGGGAGCTGTTTTTT.

The V and J genes are TRBV5-1 and TRBJ2-2, with 11 nucleotides matching TRBD2. From germline, CDR1 is SGHRS and CDR2 YFSETQ. The CDR3 covers 15 residues. J gave up 1 base and V 4 bases, and 0 bases lay outside the gene matches. The CDR3 nucleotides are TGCGCCAGCAGCGGGACTAGCGGGAACACCGGGGAGCTGTTTTTT. Its translation: CASSGTSGNTGELFF.

The V call is TRBV9, the J call TRBJ2-5; tentative D call: TRBD2 (6 bases). Germline CDR1 is SGDLS and CDR2 is YYNGEE. CDR3 length: 16 amino acids. V lost 0 bases and J lost 3, with 15 bases in between. The CDR3 protein is CASSVGSGGIKETQYF. The DNA for the CDR3 is TGTGCCAGCAGCGTAGGGTCCGGCGGGATAAAAGAGACCCAGTACTTC. The full variable domain, in which reference TRBV9 and TRBJ2-5 provide the parts outside the CDR3, is DSGVTQTPKHLITATGQRVTLRCSPRSGDLSVYWYQQSLDQGLQFLIQYYNGEERAKGNILERFSAQQFPDLHSELNLSSLELGDSALYFCASSVGSGGIKETQYFGPGTRLLVL.

The chain recombines TRBV7-9 with TRBJ1-6; possibly TRBD1 for D (6 bases). CDR1 and CDR2 from the germline V gene are SEHNR and FQNEAQ (reference sequence). Trimming took off 4 bases at V and 7 bases at J, with 11 bases between the two ends. This CDR3 region has 14 residues. In DNA form, the CDR3 reads TGTGCCAGCAGCTCCCAGGGGACAAATTCACCCCTCCACTTT. Translating gives CASSSQGTNSPLHF.